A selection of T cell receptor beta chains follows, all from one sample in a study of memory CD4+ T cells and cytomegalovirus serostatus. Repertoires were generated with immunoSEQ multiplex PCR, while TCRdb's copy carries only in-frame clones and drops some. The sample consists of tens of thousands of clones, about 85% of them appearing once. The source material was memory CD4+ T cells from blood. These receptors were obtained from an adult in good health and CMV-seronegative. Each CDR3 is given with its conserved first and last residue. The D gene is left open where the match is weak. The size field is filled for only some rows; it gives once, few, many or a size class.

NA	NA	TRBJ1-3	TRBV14	CASSPRTGGNTIYF	TGTGCCAGCAGCCCGAGGACCGGGGGAAACACCATATATTTT
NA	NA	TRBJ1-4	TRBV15	CATSRGEGGNEKLFF	TGTGCCACCAGCAGAGGGGAAGGGGGTAATGAAAAACTGTTTTTT
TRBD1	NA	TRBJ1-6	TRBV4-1	CASSQEARDRVSGSPLHF	TGCGCCAGCAGCCAAGAGGCCCGGGACAGGGTTTCAGGTTCACCCCTCCACTTT
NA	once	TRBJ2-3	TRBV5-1	CASSLQATDTQYF	TGCGCCAGCAGCTTACAAGCCACAGATACGCAGTATTTT
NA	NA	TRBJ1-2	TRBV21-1	CASRRTHETGSGYGYTF	TGTGCCAGCCGGAGGACCCATGAAACAGGTTCCGGCTATGGCTACACCTTC
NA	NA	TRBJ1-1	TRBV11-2	CASSPKRSQGEAFF	TGTGCCAGCAGCCCGAAACGGTCACAGGGTGAAGCTTTCTTT
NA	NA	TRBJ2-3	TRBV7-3	CASSLRRSSGRADTQYF	TGTGCCAGCAGCTTAAGGAGGTCGTCAGGGCGGGCAGATACGCAGTATTTT
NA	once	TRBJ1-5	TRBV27	CASRTKRTGRSSNQPQHF	TGTGCCAGCAGGACGAAAAGGACGGGACGGAGTAGCAATCAGCCCCAGCATTTT
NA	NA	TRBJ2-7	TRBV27	CASSEVGGGGYEQYF	TGTGCCAGCAGTGAAGTTGGAGGGGGCGGCTACGAGCAGTACTTC
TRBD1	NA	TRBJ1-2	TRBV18	CASSPRTGTGSVDYGYTF	TGTGCCAGCTCACCGCGCACCGGGACAGGGTCGGTGGACTATGGCTACACCTTC
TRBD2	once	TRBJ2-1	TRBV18	CASSPVIVGGGNEQFF	TGTGCCAGCTCACCAGTCATCGTCGGGGGGGGCAATGAGCAGTTCTTC
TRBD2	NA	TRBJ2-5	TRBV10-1	CASSVIAGEETQYF	TGCGCCAGCAGTGTGATAGCGGGGGAAGAGACCCAGTACTTC
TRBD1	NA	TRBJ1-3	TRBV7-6	CASSSDRSGPIYF	TGTGCCAGCAGCTCGGACAGGAGCGGTCCCATATATTTT
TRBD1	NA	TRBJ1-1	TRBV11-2	CASRLGTVNTEAFF	TGTGCCAGCAGACTCGGGACAGTGAACACTGAAGCTTTCTTT
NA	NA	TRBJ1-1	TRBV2	CASRTGTPEAFF	TGTGCCAGCAGAACAGGAACCCCTGAAGCTTTCTTT
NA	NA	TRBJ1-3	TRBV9	CASSEGRGNTIYF	TGTGCCAGCAGTGAGGGACGGGGAAACACCATATATTTT
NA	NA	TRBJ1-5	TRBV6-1	CASTFTRADQPQHF	TGTGCCAGCACCTTTACACGGGCGGATCAGCCCCAGCATTTT
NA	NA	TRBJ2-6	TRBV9	CASSVGVGTSGANVLTF	TGTGCCAGCAGCGTAGGGGTTGGGACCTCTGGGGCCAACGTCCTGACTTTC
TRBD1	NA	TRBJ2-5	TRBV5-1	CASTLTGGMGETQYF	TGCGCCAGCACTCTGACAGGGGGAATGGGAGAGACCCAGTACTTC
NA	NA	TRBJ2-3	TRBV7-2	CASTISSDTQYF	TGTGCCAGCACCATTAGCTCAGATACGCAGTATTTT
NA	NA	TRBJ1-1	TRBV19	CASRPQANTEAFF	TGTGCCAGTAGGCCACAGGCGAACACTGAAGCTTTCTTT
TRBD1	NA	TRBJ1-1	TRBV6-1	CASSVDRGTEAFF	TGTGCCAGCAGTGTGGACAGGGGTACTGAAGCTTTCTTT
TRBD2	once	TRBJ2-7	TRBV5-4	CASSILAGSYEQYF	TGTGCCAGCAGCATACTAGCGGGGAGCTACGAGCAGTACTTC
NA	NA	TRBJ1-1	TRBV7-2	CASSLVGDTEAFF	TGTGCCAGCAGCTTAGTTGGGGACACTGAAGCTTTCTTT
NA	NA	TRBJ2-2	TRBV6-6	CASSYGPPNTGELFF	TGTGCCAGCAGTTACGGGCCGCCGAACACCGGGGAGCTGTTTTTT
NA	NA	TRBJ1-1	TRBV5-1	CASSLAGAGLTAMNTEAFF	TGCGCCAGCAGCTTGGCGGGGGCAGGCCTAACCGCCATGAACACTGAAGCTTTCTTT
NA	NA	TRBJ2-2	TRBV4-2	CASSQVAPVTGELFF	TGTGCCAGCAGCCAAGTAGCGCCGGTCACCGGGGAGCTGTTTTTT
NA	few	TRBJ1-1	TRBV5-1	CASSLRPGQGTEAFF	TGCGCCAGCAGCTTGAGACCGGGACAAGGCACTGAAGCTTTCTTT
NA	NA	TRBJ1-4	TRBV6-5	CASSYSFGVQGRKLFF	TGTGCCAGCAGTTATTCTTTCGGTGTGCAGGGGAGGAAACTGTTTTTT
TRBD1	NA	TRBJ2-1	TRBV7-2	CASSWDRDRYNEQFF	TGTGCCAGCAGCTGGGACCGGGACAGATACAATGAGCAGTTCTTC
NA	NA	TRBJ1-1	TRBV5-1	CASSPEGHSTEAFF	TGCGCCAGCAGCCCCGAGGGACACAGCACTGAAGCTTTCTTT
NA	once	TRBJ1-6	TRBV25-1	CASSESGGNGSPLHF	TGTGCCAGCAGTGAATCAGGAGGGAATGGTTCACCCCTCCACTTT
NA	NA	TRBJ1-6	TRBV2	CASSGTARSGSPLHF	TGTGCCAGCAGTGGGACAGCCCGCTCTGGCTCACCCCTCCACTTT
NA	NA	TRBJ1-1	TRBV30	CAWSVQGNTEAFF	TGTGCCTGGAGTGTACAGGGGAACACTGAAGCTTTCTTT
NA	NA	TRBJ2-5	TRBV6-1	CASSEGGLRETQYF	TGTGCCAGCAGTGAAGGCGGTTTACGGGAGACCCAGTACTTC
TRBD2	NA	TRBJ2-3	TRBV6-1	CASMRGALITDTQYF	TGTGCCAGCATGCGGGGGGCACTAATCACAGATACGCAGTATTTT
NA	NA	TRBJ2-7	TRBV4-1	CASSQGLGGRQEYEQYF	TGCGCCAGCAGCCAAGGTCTGGGGGGCCGACAAGAATACGAGCAGTACTTC
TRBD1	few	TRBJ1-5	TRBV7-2	CASSSRGEQPQHF	TGTGCCAGCAGCTCCAGGGGGGAACAGCCCCAGCATTTT
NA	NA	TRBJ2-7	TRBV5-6	CASSPVQGTYEQYF	TGTGCCAGCAGCCCGGTGCAGGGAACCTACGAGCAGTACTTC
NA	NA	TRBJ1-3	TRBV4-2	CASSQVGEGNTIYF	TGTGCCAGCAGCCAAGTTGGGGAGGGAAACACCATATATTTT
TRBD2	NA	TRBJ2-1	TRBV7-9	CASSSSTGLAGGAYNEQFF	TGTGCCAGCAGCTCTTCCACGGGACTAGCGGGTGGGGCTTACAATGAGCAGTTCTTC
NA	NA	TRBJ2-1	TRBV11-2	CASSLGERHEQFF	TGTGCCAGCAGCTTAGGAGAGCGCCATGAGCAGTTCTTC
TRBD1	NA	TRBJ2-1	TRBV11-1	CASSLTRDRGDEQFF	TGTGCCAGCAGCTTAACCCGGGACAGGGGTGATGAGCAGTTCTTC
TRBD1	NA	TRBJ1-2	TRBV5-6	CASRRDRGRANYGYTF	TGTGCCAGCAGGCGGGACAGGGGAAGGGCTAACTATGGCTACACCTTC
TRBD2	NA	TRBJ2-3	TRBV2	CASSRLASSPDTQYF	TGTGCCAGCAGTCGACTAGCAAGCTCGCCAGATACGCAGTATTTT
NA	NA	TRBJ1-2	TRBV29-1	CSVETPYVGGYTF	TGCAGCGTTGAAACCCCATACGTCGGTGGCTACACCTTC
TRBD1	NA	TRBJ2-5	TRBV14	CASSLLDRGRQETQYF	TGTGCCAGCAGCCTCCTCGACAGGGGGCGGCAAGAGACCCAGTACTTC
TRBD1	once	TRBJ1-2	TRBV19	CASSGGQGYGYTF	TGTGCCAGTAGTGGTGGACAGGGCTATGGCTACACCTTC